The 21 T cell receptor beta chains presented below share a single source sample, sequenced in a study of T cells in Graves' hyperthyroidism and ophthalmopathy. Authors of the study amplified TCR beta CDR3 regions from RNA transcripts. Using the HTBI primer set, a first-round RT-PCR was run on the TCR CDR3. TCRdb redid the calling of the multiplex PCR reads with MiXCR, one entry per CDR3 protein. The repertoire holds just over 550,000 distinct CDR3 sequences, with around 42% as singletons. The material sequenced was peripheral blood or thyroid tissue (not recorded which). These receptors were collected from a woman under 30 with Graves' hyperthyroidism.

This chain connects TRBV14 to TRBJ2-7, with 10 bases that match TRBD1. The CDR3 sequence is 16 residues long. Germline assignment: CDR1 SGHDN and CDR2 FVKESK. The V and J ends lost 4 bases and 5 bases, in that order; junction bases with no gene match: 11. CDR3 loop: CASSPGWDRGYHEQYF. CDR3 nucleotides: TGTGCCAGCAGCCCAGGCTGGGACAGGGGTTACCACGAGCAGTACTTC.

This clonotype was counted a few times. This chain uses TRBV6-6 with TRBJ1-3; D gene uncertain. Trimming left V 6 bases short and J 0 bases short, with 12 bases between. CDR1 and CDR2 (germline): MNHNY, SVGAGI (reference sequence). This CDR3 contains 15 residues. CDR3: CASRKIESSGNTIYF. CDR3 DNA sequence: TGTGCCAGCAGGAAGATCGAGAGCTCTGGAAACACCATATATTTT.

A few counts support this clonotype. The rearrangement links TRBV9 to TRBJ2-2; TRBD2 aligns across 9 bases. V dropped 4 bases and J dropped 3; count of bases not matched to a gene: 10. There are 17 residues in the CDR3. Germline assignment: CDR1 SGDLS and CDR2 YYNGEE. CDR3 in DNA: TGTGCCAGCAGCATAGAACCGGGACTAGCCTACACCGGGGAGCTGTTTTTT. Translation gives CASSIEPGLAYTGELFF.

The V call is TRBV6-5, the J call TRBJ2-5; D perhaps matches TRBD2 (6 bases). The germline V gene has CDR1 MNHEY and CDR2 SVGAGI. Trimming removed 0 bases from V and 3 bases from J, with 11 bases in between. The CDR3 extends over 15 amino acids. Here the CDR3 DNA reads TGTGCCAGCAGTTACTCGAAGGAGGGGAAAGAGACCCAGTACTTC. Translating gives CASSYSKEGKETQYF.

V and J are TRBV5-1 and TRBJ1-1; D gene ambiguous. The ends were cut back, 4 bases at V and 7 bases at J, with 11 bases in the middle. CDR1 is SGHRS, CDR2 YFSETQ, per germline. CDR3 size: 12 residues. The CDR3 loop is CASSLGSIEAFF. The CDR3 DNA is TGCGCCAGCAGCCTAGGTAGTATTGAAGCTTTCTTT.

This chain joins TRBV9 and TRBJ1-3; TRBD1 is a possible D gene (6 bases). CDR1 is SGDLS, CDR2 YYNGEE, per germline. Trimming pared 2 bases from V and 3 bases from J, leaving 18 bases between. CDR3 length: 17 residues. The CDR3 reads CASSVMGPRGLGNTIYF. CDR3 nucleotides: TGTGCCAGCAGCGTGATGGGCCCCAGGGGCCTTGGAAACACCATATATTTT.

About this clonotype itself: Possible read error: a much larger clone is one base away. The J gene is TRBJ1-5, the V gene TRBV5-1; D perhaps matches TRBD1 (5 bases). The V gene lost 5 bases and the J gene lost 4 bases, with 16 bases spanning the gap. The CDR3 runs 15 residues. The germline gives CDR1 SGHRS, CDR2 YFSETQ. Here the CDR3 reads CASREGTEANQPQHF. The CDR3 DNA reads as TGCGCCAGCAGGGAAGGGACGGAAGCTAATCAGCCCCAGCATTTT.

This chain connects TRBV2 to TRBJ1-3; possible D gene TRBD1, 5 bases. V was pared by 5 bases and J by 7 bases, with 15 bases between. Germline CDR1 is SNHLY and CDR2 is FYNNEI. CDR3 length equals 14 residues. DNA of the CDR3: TGTGCCAGCAGTTACAAGGGGACGGCGAACACCATATATTTT. It encodes CASSYKGTANTIYF.

This clonotype was seen a handful of times. V and J are TRBV20-1 and TRBJ1-2; 7 bases line up with TRBD1. The CDR3 length is 15 residues. V gave up 0 bases and J gave up 10 bases; unmatched junction bases: 14. CDR1 DFQATT and CDR2 SNEGSKA come from the germline V gene (reference sequence). CDR3 nucleotides: TGCAGTGCTAGAGACACCGCGGCGGGCAGGGGGATCTACACCTTC. Translation gives CSARDTAAGRGIYTF.

Comment on this clonotype: At one boundary the junction diverges from the germline segment, which might be a read error. The chain joins TRBV11-1 to TRBJ2-7; TRBD2 might be the D (5 bases). The germline V gene encodes CDR1 SGHAT and CDR2 FQDESV (reference sequence). This CDR3 has 15 residues. CDR3: CASSLRTGNTGELYF. The CDR3 region has the DNA TGTGCCAGCAGCCTACGGACCGGTAACACCGGGGAGCTGTACTTC.

This clonotype was picked up many times. V gene TRBV29-1 combines with J gene TRBJ1-2; possible D gene TRBD1, 5 bases. Germline-derived CDR1 and CDR2 are SQVTM and ANQGSEA. V dropped 3 bases and J dropped 4 bases, with 9 bases sitting between them. The CDR3 consists of 12 residues. CDR3 protein: CSVEPGTYGYTF. CDR3 bases: TGCAGCGTTGAGCCGGGGACCTATGGCTACACCTTC.

The rearrangement links TRBV29-1 to TRBJ1-2; 8 positions agree with TRBD1. The CDR3 length is 12 residues. V lost 5 bases, J lost 7 bases, and 6 bases stayed unmatched. Germline-derived CDR1 and CDR2 are SQVTM and ANQGSEA. For the CDR3, the DNA is TGCAGCGTTCTATGGACAGGGACTGGCTACACCTTC. Its translation is CSVLWTGTGYTF.

The chain couples TRBV10-3 to TRBJ1-4; maybe TRBD1 (5 bases). Looked up from germline, CDR1 is ENHRY and CDR2 is SYGVKD. V dropped 2 bases and J dropped 6 bases, with 13 bases sitting between them. This CDR3 is built from 15 residues. CDR3 DNA sequence: TGTGCCATCAGTGAGGGCGTCGGGGGGTATGAAAAACTGTTTTTT. This gives the protein CAISEGVGGYEKLFF.

The V call is TRBV29-1, the J call TRBJ2-7; D perhaps matches TRBD1 (7 bases). The CDR3 length is 14 residues. V gave up 4 bases and J gave up 7 bases, with 20 bases separating them. Looked up from germline, CDR1 is SQVTM and CDR2 is ANQGSEA. CDR3 protein: CSVGDSPEGGEQYF. The CDR3 DNA reads as TGCAGCGTTGGGGACAGCCCGGAGGGAGGTGAGCAGTACTTC.

This clonotype has at least ten counts. The CDR3 reads CASSLVRTVVETQYF. The CDR3 bases are TGTGCCAGCAGCTTAGTGAGGACGGTGGTAGAGACCCAGTACTTC. The V and J genes are TRBV7-9 and TRBJ2-5, with D unresolved. Germline CDR1 SEHNR, CDR2 FQNEAQ (reference sequence). This CDR3 spans 15 amino acids. V shed 1 base and J shed 4 bases, with 13 bases lying between them. Filled out from reference TRBV7-9 and TRBJ2-5, the complete variable domain reads DTGVSQNPRHKITKRGQNVTFRCDPISEHNRLYWYRQTLGQGPEFLTYFQNEAQLEKSRLLSDRFSAERPKGSFSTLEIQRTEQGDSAMYLCASSLVRTVVETQYFGPGTRLLVL.

V and J are TRBV7-2 and TRBJ2-7, with 9 bases fitting TRBD1. Trimming took 6 bases from V and 6 from J; bases not matched to a gene: 3. Germline values: CDR1 SGHTA, CDR2 FQGNSA. This CDR3 is built from 12 residues. CDR3 region: CASSVTGGEQYF. Here the CDR3 DNA reads TGTGCCAGCAGTGTGACAGGGGGCGAGCAGTACTTC.

The chain links TRBV6-4 to TRBJ1-2; TRBD1 is a possible D gene (5 bases). Trimming took 6 bases from V and 8 from J, leaving 22 bases between them. Germline-derived CDR1 and CDR2 are MRHNA and SNTAGT. The CDR3 runs to 15 residues. CDR3 sequence: CASSPVGTYRGGYTF. The CDR3 nucleotides read TGTGCCAGCAGCCCCGTCGGGACCTACAGAGGAGGCTACACCTTC.

This clonotype was picked up one time. The V and J genes are TRBV10-3 and TRBJ2-7, with D unresolved. The CDR3 has 13 residues. Germline V gene lookup returns CDR1 ENHRY and CDR2 SYGVKD. Trimming cost V 10 bases and J 6 bases, with 19 bases left between them. This CDR3 reads CASSFLLVPEQYF. The DNA for the CDR3 is TGTGCCAGCAGCTTCCTCTTAGTTCCCGAGCAGTACTTC.

The CDR3 loop is CASVERQGGGYTF. CDR3 sequence (DNA): TGTGCCAGCGTTGAGCGACAGGGCGGGGGCTACACCTTC. This chain connects TRBV25-1 to TRBJ1-2, with 7 positions matching TRBD1. The junction had 11 bases not matched to a gene; V was cut back by 8 bases and J by 8 bases. Germline CDR1 is MGHDK and CDR2 is SYGVNS. CDR3 length: 13 residues.

The rearrangement uses TRBV29-1 and TRBJ2-7; 10 positions match TRBD1. V was clipped by 5 bases and J by 1 base; unmatched bases: 8. From germline, CDR1 is SQVTM and CDR2 ANQGSEA. CDR3 length: 15 residues. The CDR3 region has the DNA TGCAGCGTTTTTCCCATGGGACAGGGGTCCTACGAGCAGTACTTC. Its translation is CSVFPMGQGSYEQYF.

The CDR3 DNA follows: TGTGCCACCAGCAGAACCGCCCAGTATGGCTACACCTTC. This sequence encodes CATSRTAQYGYTF. The gene calls are TRBV15 and TRBJ1-2; D uncertain. Germline V CDR1 and CDR2: LNHNV, YYDKDF (reference sequence). Trimming removed 2 bases at V and 5 bases at J, with 9 bases between. CDR3 length: 13 amino acids.